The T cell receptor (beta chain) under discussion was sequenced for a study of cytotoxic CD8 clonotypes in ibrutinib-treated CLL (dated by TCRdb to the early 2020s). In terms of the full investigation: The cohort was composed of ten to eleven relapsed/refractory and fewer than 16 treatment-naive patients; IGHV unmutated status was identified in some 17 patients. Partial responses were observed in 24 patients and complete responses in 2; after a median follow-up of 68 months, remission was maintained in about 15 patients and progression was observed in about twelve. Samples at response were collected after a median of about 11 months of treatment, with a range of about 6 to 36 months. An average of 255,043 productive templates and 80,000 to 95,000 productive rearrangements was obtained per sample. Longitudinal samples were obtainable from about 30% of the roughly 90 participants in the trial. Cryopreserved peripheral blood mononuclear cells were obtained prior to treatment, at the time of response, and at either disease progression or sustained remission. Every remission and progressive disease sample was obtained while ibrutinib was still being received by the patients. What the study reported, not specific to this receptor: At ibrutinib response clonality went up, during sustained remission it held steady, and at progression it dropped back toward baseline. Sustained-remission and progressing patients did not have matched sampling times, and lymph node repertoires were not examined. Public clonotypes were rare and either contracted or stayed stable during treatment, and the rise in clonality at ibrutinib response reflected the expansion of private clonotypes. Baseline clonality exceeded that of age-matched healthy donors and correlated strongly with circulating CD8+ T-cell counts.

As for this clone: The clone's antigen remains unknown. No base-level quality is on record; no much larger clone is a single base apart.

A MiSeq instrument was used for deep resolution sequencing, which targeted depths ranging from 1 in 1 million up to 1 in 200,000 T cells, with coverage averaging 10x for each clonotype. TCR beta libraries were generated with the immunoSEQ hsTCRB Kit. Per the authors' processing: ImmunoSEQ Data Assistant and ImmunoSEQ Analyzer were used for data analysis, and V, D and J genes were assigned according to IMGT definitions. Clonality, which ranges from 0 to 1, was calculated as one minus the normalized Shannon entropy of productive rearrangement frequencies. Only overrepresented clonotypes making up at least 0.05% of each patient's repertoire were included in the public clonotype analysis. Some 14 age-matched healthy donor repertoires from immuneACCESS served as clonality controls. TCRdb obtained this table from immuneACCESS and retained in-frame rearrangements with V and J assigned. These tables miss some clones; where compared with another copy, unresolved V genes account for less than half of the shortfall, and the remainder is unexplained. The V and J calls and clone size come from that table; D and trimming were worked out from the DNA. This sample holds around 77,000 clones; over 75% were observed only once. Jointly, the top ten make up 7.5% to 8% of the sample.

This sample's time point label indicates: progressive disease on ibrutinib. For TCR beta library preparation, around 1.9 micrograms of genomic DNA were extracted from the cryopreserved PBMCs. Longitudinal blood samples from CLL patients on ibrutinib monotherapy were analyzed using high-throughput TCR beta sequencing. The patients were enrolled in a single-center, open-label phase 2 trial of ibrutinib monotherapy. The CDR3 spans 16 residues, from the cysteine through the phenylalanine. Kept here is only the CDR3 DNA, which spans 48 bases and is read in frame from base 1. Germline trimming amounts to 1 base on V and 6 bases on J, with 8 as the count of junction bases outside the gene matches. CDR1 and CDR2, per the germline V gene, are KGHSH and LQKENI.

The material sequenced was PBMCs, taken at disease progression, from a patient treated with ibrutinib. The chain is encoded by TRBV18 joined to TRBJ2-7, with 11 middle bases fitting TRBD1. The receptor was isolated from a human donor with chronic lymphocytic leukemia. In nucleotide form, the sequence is TGTGCCAGCTCACCACAACTCGCCGGGACAGGGGGCGAGCAGTACTTC. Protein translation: CASSPQLAGTGGEQYF.